The 17 T cell receptor beta chains given below trace back to one sample, sequenced in a study of T cells in narcolepsy. Using immunoSEQ multiplex PCR, the repertoire was profiled, and TCRdb retains in-frame clones only, with some absent. In the table there are some 37,000 clones, approximately 85% of which are singletons. The source material was CD45RA- memory CD4+ T cells from PBMCs. The origin of the receptors is a human donor with narcolepsy.

The chain combines TRBV7-2 with TRBJ1-1, with a possible D match to TRBD1 (6 bases). Germline V gene data show CDR1 as SGHTA and CDR2 as FQGNSA. V was trimmed by 6 bases and J by 8 bases, leaving 19 bases between them. This CDR3 comprises 14 residues. The CDR3 here is CASRSDRSSREAFF. For the CDR3, the DNA is TGTGCCAGCAGATCCGACAGGTCCTCTAGGGAAGCTTTCTTT.

The V gene is TRBV30, the J gene TRBJ1-2, with D unclear. Looked up from germline, CDR1 is GTSNPN and CDR2 is SVGIG (reference sequence). The CDR3 has 13 residues. With 6 bases removed from V and 4 bases from J, the gap between germline ends came to 15 bases. CDR3 sequence: CACRNMGTYGYTF. The CDR3 coding sequence is TGTGCCTGCCGTAACATGGGTACCTATGGCTACACCTTC.

In its sample, this clone was seen a few times. The chain uses TRBV7-9 and TRBJ2-3; 11 nucleotides agree with TRBD2. CDR1 is SEHNR, CDR2 FQNEAQ, per germline (reference sequence). The CDR3 sequence is 16 residues long. J gave up 3 bases and V 3 bases, and 5 bases lay outside the gene matches. CDR3 DNA sequence: TGTGCCAGCAGCTTCGCTAGCGGGGGGAAGACAGATACGCAGTATTTT. The encoded protein is CASSFASGGKTDTQYF.

This chain links TRBV6-5 with TRBJ1-1; D might be TRBD1 (6 bases). V was trimmed by 6 bases and J by 0 bases, leaving 14 bases between them. Germline loops: CDR1 MNHEY, CDR2 SVGAGI. The CDR3 spans 15 residues. CDR3 sequence (DNA): TGTGCCAGCAGGGCAGGGGTCGGGGTGAACACTGAAGCTTTCTTT. Translating gives CASRAGVGVNTEAFF.

J is TRBJ2-1 and V is TRBV10-3, with 8 bases identical to TRBD2. With V trimmed by 2 bases and J by 8 bases, 2 bases remained unmatched. The CDR3 sequence is 13 residues long. CDR1 ENHRY and CDR2 SYGVKD come from the germline V gene. The CDR3 loop is CAISEGLAHEQFF. The DNA for the CDR3 is TGTGCCATCAGTGAGGGACTAGCCCATGAGCAGTTCTTC.

This clone was counted only a few times. This sequence joins TRBV7-9 and TRBJ1-2; 8 bases line up with TRBD1. Germline lookup yields CDR1 SEHNR and CDR2 FQNEAQ (reference sequence). The length of the CDR3 is 13 residues. The trim removed 5 bases at V and 4 bases at J, leaving 3 bases unmatched. The CDR3 bases are TGTGCCAGCAGCACAACAGGGGGCTATGGCTACACCTTC. Translation: CASSTTGGYGYTF.

The chain joins TRBV9 to TRBJ2-7, with 8 positions matching TRBD2. After removal of 3 bases from V and 5 bases from J, the junction contained 4 bases not matched to a gene. The length of the CDR3 is 13 residues. Germline CDR1 reads SGDLS; CDR2 reads YYNGEE. CDR3 coding DNA: TGTGCCAGCAGCGCCCTAGCGGGCGACGAGCAGTACTTC. Its protein is CASSALAGDEQYF.

The chain carries TRBV6-5 and TRBJ2-7; 11 nucleotides match TRBD2. This CDR3 comprises 16 residues. Germline CDR1 reads MNHEY; CDR2 reads SVGAGI. V trimming: 4 bases; J trimming: 2 bases; junction bases outside the gene matches: 7. CDR3 nucleotide sequence: TGTGCCAGCAGTTTAGTTAGCGGGGGGGAGACCTACGAGCAGTACTTC. Amino acid sequence: CASSLVSGGETYEQYF.

The chain combines TRBV5-1 with TRBJ2-5; D is ambiguous. The V gene lost 1 base and the J gene lost 5 bases, with 12 bases spanning the gap. CDR3 length: 14 residues. CDR1 is SGHRS, CDR2 YFSETQ, per germline. This chain's CDR3 is CASSLSRRSETQYF. CDR3 sequence (DNA): TGCGCCAGCAGCTTGTCTAGAAGGTCGGAGACCCAGTACTTC. The full variable domain, rest sourced from reference TRBV5-1 and TRBJ2-5, is KAGVTQTPRYLIKTRGQQVTLSCSPISGHRSVSWYQQTPGQGLQFLFEYFSETQRNKGNFPGRFSGRQFSNSRSEMNVSTLELGDSALYLCASSLSRRSETQYFGPGTRLLVL.

This clone was picked up one time. The chain uses TRBV19 and TRBJ1-2; D is undetermined. V gave up 3 bases and J gave up 0 bases, with 8 bases separating them. CDR3 length: 14 residues. The germline gives CDR1 LNHDA, CDR2 SQIVND (reference sequence). As DNA, the CDR3 is TGTGCCAGTAGTATCGTCGCAGCTAACTATGGCTACACCTTC. The encoded protein is CASSIVAANYGYTF.

The chain uses TRBV2 and TRBJ2-5; possible D gene TRBD2, 6 bases. Germline-derived CDR1 and CDR2 are SNHLY and FYNNEI. With 7 bases removed from V and 2 bases from J, the gap between germline ends came to 11 bases. This CDR3 comprises 13 residues. The CDR3 reads CASNGGRQETQYF. In nucleotides, the CDR3 is TGTGCCAGCAACGGGGGAAGACAAGAGACCCAGTACTTC.

This clone was detected once. The chain carries TRBV2 and TRBJ1-2; D gene unclear. The V gene lost 10 bases and the J gene lost 6 bases, with 21 bases spanning the gap. The CDR3 loop spans 14 amino acids. Germline V lookup: CDR1 SNHLY, CDR2 FYNNEI. The CDR3 DNA sequence: TGTGCCAACCCCGGCCGTGGGCAGGTTAATGGCTACACCTTC. The encoded protein is CANPGRGQVNGYTF.

This chain links TRBV7-2 with TRBJ1-6; no definite D call. This CDR3 is built from 14 residues. Germline V CDR1 and CDR2: SGHTA, FQGNSA. V was pared by 5 bases and J by 5 bases, with 10 bases between. CDR3 DNA: TGTGCCAGCAGCCCGCCAGGAAATAATTCACCCCTCCACTTT. Translated, it gives CASSPPGNNSPLHF.

J is TRBJ2-5 and V is TRBV4-2, with 9 bases that match TRBD2. This CDR3 has 17 residues. V dropped 1 base and J dropped 2; count of bases not matched to a gene: 8. CDR1 and CDR2 from the germline V gene are LGHNA and YNFKEQ. CDR3 residues: CASSQAPLAGGQETQYF. The CDR3 coding sequence is TGTGCCAGCAGCCAAGCACCACTGGCGGGGGGGCAAGAGACCCAGTACTTC.

V gene TRBV7-2 combines with J gene TRBJ2-5; D not certain. Trimming stripped 0 bases from V and 4 bases from J, with 9 bases between. Germline CDR1 is SGHTA and CDR2 is FQGNSA. This CDR3 has 14 residues. CDR3: CASSLAHLGETQYF. Here the CDR3 DNA reads TGTGCCAGCAGCTTAGCGCACCTGGGAGAGACCCAGTACTTC.

The chain uses TRBV6-5 and TRBJ2-3; TRBD2 agrees at 10 bases. The CDR3 runs to 16 residues. The V gene end was trimmed by 4 bases and the J gene end by 2 bases; junction bases not matched to a gene: 6. Per the germline V gene, CDR1 is MNHEY and CDR2 is SVGAGI. CDR3 nucleotides: TGTGCCAGCAGTTCCCTACTAGCGGGGACCACAGATACGCAGTATTTT. This translates into CASSSLLAGTTDTQYF.

The chain couples TRBV10-3 to TRBJ1-1, with TRBD1 as a possible D gene (5 bases). V lost 7 bases, J lost 1 base, and 10 bases lay in between. The CDR3 is made up of 13 amino acids. The germline gives CDR1 ENHRY, CDR2 SYGVKD. The CDR3 protein is CAITSGGNTEAFF. CDR3 sequence (DNA): TGTGCCATCACCTCTGGGGGGAACACTGAAGCTTTCTTT.